A single sample gave rise to the 14 T cell receptor beta chains below, sequenced in a study of spatial heterogeneity in lung cancer. Broader study findings: In tumors, expanded intratumoral alpha and beta TCR counts tracked mutation counts.

TCRdb re-called the 5' RACE reads through MiXCR, storing one row per CDR3 protein. This table holds nearly 10,000 distinct CDR3 sequences, about 6% found once. Their antigen targets remain unknown. The time point: sample taken at primary tumor resection. The sample consisted of lung tumor tissue, taken at surgery. Every receptor here comes from a male donor with early-stage non-small cell lung cancer.

At least ten counts were recorded for this clonotype. The rearrangement links TRBV20-1 to TRBJ2-2, with TRBD1 as a possible D gene (6 bases). This CDR3 region has 13 residues. Per germline, CDR1 DFQATT and CDR2 SNEGSKA (reference sequence). Trimming pared 3 bases from V and 4 bases from J, leaving 9 bases between. The CDR3 here is CSASNRVTGELFF. The CDR3 nucleotides read TGCAGTGCTAGTAACAGGGTCACCGGGGAGCTGTTTTTT.

This clonotype was found many times. CDR3: CAWSPDRRNEKLFF. In nucleotides, the CDR3 is TGTGCCTGGAGTCCGGACAGGAGGAATGAAAAACTGTTTTTT. This chain links TRBV30 with TRBJ1-4, with 7 bases matching TRBD1. Unmatched junction bases numbered 5, after V lost 2 bases and J lost 5 bases. Germline CDR1 is GTSNPN and CDR2 is SVGIG (reference sequence). This CDR3 region has 14 residues. Combining the CDR3 with reference TRBV30 and TRBJ1-4 gives the whole variable domain SQTIHQWPATLVQPVGSPLSLECTVEGTSNPNLYWYRQAAGRGLQLLFYSVGIGQISSEVPQNLSASRPQDRQFILSSKKLLLSDSGFYLCAWSPDRRNEKLFFGSGTQLSVL.

This clonotype is medium-sized within its sample. V gene TRBV19 combines with J gene TRBJ1-4; D ambiguous. The germline CDR1 and CDR2 sequences are LNHDA and SQIVND (reference sequence). The CDR3 covers 14 residues. V lost 3 bases and J lost 8, with 13 bases in between. The CDR3 sequence: CASSMRPLGEKLFF. DNA for the CDR3: TGTGCCAGTAGTATGCGGCCCTTGGGAGAAAAACTGTTTTTT.

Ten or more counts support this clonotype. The V and J genes are TRBV12-3 or TRBV12-4 and TRBJ1-2; D perhaps matches TRBD1 (5 bases). The CDR3 runs to 14 residues. V was trimmed by 7 bases and J by 4 bases, leaving 16 bases between them. This CDR3 is CASTGRGPLYGYTF. Here the CDR3 DNA reads TGTGCCAGCACCGGGCGGGGACCTCTCTATGGCTACACCTTC.

This clonotype was detected ten times or more. The rearrangement links TRBV20-1 to TRBJ2-7; D gene unclear. With 1 base removed from V and 2 bases from J, the gap between germline ends came to 6 bases. The CDR3 covers 12 residues. Germline values: CDR1 DFQATT, CDR2 SNEGSKA (reference sequence). The CDR3 sequence: CSARVQAYEQYF. CDR3 DNA: TGCAGTGCTAGAGTCCAGGCCTACGAGCAGTACTTC.

This clonotype was counted many times. The rearrangement uses TRBV6-1 and TRBJ2-7; a weak D match, TRBD1 (8 bases). The CDR3 runs to 14 residues. Germline loops: CDR1 MNHNS, CDR2 SASEGT. V was clipped by 7 bases and J by 4 bases, with 17 bases between them. The CDR3 nucleotides read TGTGCCAGCACGCCGAACAGGGGGGGGTACGAGCAGTACTTC. It is translated as CASTPNRGGYEQYF.

This clonotype was seen many times. The chain employs TRBV7-8 and TRBJ2-3; D is perhaps TRBD2 (5 bases). From germline, CDR1 is SGHVS and CDR2 FQNEAQ. The CDR3 length is 15 residues. The V end lost 2 bases, the J end lost 3 bases, and 12 bases lay between the germline ends. In DNA form, the CDR3 reads TGTGCCAGCAGCTTAATCCTAGCATCGACAGATACGCAGTATTTT. Encoded protein: CASSLILASTDTQYF.

This clonotype qualifies as medium-sized (0.01 to 0.1%). The chain is built from TRBV6-5 and TRBJ2-4; 8 bases align to TRBD1. CDR1 and CDR2 (germline): MNHEY, SVGAGI. V shed 6 bases, J shed 3 bases, and the junction held 7 bases outside the gene matches. The CDR3 contains 15 residues. The CDR3 here is CASSPDRAVKNIQYF. CDR3 nucleotide sequence: TGTGCCAGCAGCCCGGACAGGGCAGTCAAAAACATTCAGTACTTC.

This clonotype was seen many times. This chain uses TRBV20-1 with TRBJ1-2; 8 nucleotides align to TRBD1. V trimming: 6 bases; J trimming: 4 bases; junction bases outside the gene matches: 7. The CDR3 spans 13 residues. CDR1 and CDR2 (germline): DFQATT, SNEGSKA (reference sequence). The CDR3 loop is CSANDRGVYGYTF. The DNA for the CDR3 is TGCAGTGCAAACGACAGGGGCGTCTATGGCTACACCTTC.

This clonotype was counted ten times or more. The chain joins TRBV7-2 to TRBJ2-2; no firm D call. Per the germline V gene, CDR1 is SGHTA and CDR2 is FQGNSA. The CDR3 consists of 16 residues. Trimming cost V 5 bases and J 4 bases, with 17 bases left between them. The CDR3 is CASSTQLPRGTGELFF. CDR3 in DNA: TGTGCCAGCAGCACCCAGCTACCCCGTGGCACCGGGGAGCTGTTTTTT.

This clonotype occurred many times. This chain uses TRBV11-3 with TRBJ2-7, with D perhaps TRBD2 (5 bases). CDR1 is SGHNT, CDR2 YENEEA, per germline. The germline V and J ends were trimmed by 2 bases and 0 bases, with 5 bases remaining between them. The CDR3 runs 13 residues. CDR3 nucleotide sequence: TGTGCCAGCAGCTTACGGGGCTCCTACGAGCAGTACTTC. As protein: CASSLRGSYEQYF. The full variable domain, in which reference TRBV11-3 and TRBJ2-7 provide the parts outside the CDR3, is EAGVVQSPRYKIIEKKQPVAFWCNPISGHNTLYWYLQNLGQGPELLIRYENEEAVDDSQLPKDRFSAERLKGVDSTLKIQPAELGDSAVYLCASSLRGSYEQYFGPGTRLTVT.

In its sample, this clonotype was seen many times. V gene TRBV20-1 combines with J gene TRBJ2-3; possibly TRBD1 for D (6 bases). V lost 6 bases, J lost 4 bases, and 11 bases lay in between. The CDR3 covers 12 residues. Germline values: CDR1 DFQATT, CDR2 SNEGSKA (reference sequence). The CDR3 loop reads CSAEGESDTQYF. In DNA, the CDR3 is TGCAGTGCCGAGGGGGAGTCAGATACGCAGTATTTT.

The table lists this clonotype with a few counts. This chain uses TRBV12-3 or TRBV12-4 with TRBJ1-6, with 7 bases fitting TRBD1. The CDR3 loop spans 14 amino acids. The V gene end was trimmed by 6 bases and the J gene end by 7 bases; junction bases not matched to a gene: 6. The CDR3 protein is CASSDQGGNSPLHF. CDR3 DNA: TGTGCCAGCAGCGACCAGGGGGGCAATTCACCCCTCCACTTT.

This clonotype was observed many times. This chain's CDR3 is CASSYQTGWNEQFF. The CDR3 DNA reads as TGTGCCAGCAGTTATCAGACAGGGTGGAATGAGCAGTTCTTC. The J gene is TRBJ2-1, the V gene TRBV6-2 or TRBV6-3, with TRBD1 matching 7 bases. V shed 3 bases, J shed 7 bases, and the junction held 6 bases outside the gene matches. Per the germline V gene, CDR1 is MNHEY and CDR2 is SVGEGT. There are 14 residues in the CDR3.